This is a list of T cell receptor beta chains from one sample in a study of shared clonotypes between healthy human individuals. Method: immunoSEQ multiplex PCR; TCRdb's copy keeps in-frame clones and lacks some. The sample has 550,000 to 850,000 clones; less than 85% are singletons. The sequencing sample was made of memory CD4+ T cells sorted from blood. The receptors derive from a woman aged 25 to 45 in good health. CDR3s include the opening cysteine and the closing phenylalanine or tryptophan. Each record gives: CDR3 protein, CDR3 DNA, clone size, V gene, D gene, J gene. D genes are given only for firm matches. Clone size appears in some rows only: once, few, many, or a class for an expanded clone.

CASSSQGGLNEKLFF	TGTGCCAGCAGCAGCCAGGGAGGGCTAAATGAAAAACTGTTTTTT	NA	TRBV28	NA	TRBJ1-4
CASSSGLAGEQYF	TGTGCCAGCAGCTCGGGACTAGCGGGGGAGCAGTACTTC	NA	TRBV7-7	TRBD2	TRBJ2-7
CASTPLWGGYTF	TGTGCCAGTACCCCCCTGTGGGGGGGCTACACCTTC	NA	TRBV19	NA	TRBJ1-2
CASNEPGQGNTGELFF	TGTGCCAGTAACGAACCGGGACAGGGAAACACCGGGGAGCTGTTTTTT	NA	TRBV19	TRBD1	TRBJ2-2
CASSSRQRNTEAFF	TGTGCCAGCAGCTCGAGACAGCGAAACACTGAAGCTTTCTTT	NA	TRBV7-8	NA	TRBJ1-1
CASSQAGTSGRRGETQYF	TGCGCCAGCAGCCAAGCCGGGACTAGCGGGAGGCGGGGAGAGACCCAGTACTTC	NA	TRBV4-1	TRBD2	TRBJ2-5
CASGLRDRNEQFF	TGTGCCAGCGGCCTTCGGGACCGAAATGAGCAGTTCTTC	NA	TRBV7-2	NA	TRBJ2-1
CSVSSELEQYF	TGCAGCGTTTCTTCCGAACTCGAGCAGTACTTC	few	TRBV29-1	NA	TRBJ2-7
CASSAGGGASHADTQYF	TGTGCCAGTAGTGCAGGGGGCGGGGCGTCCCACGCAGATACGCAGTATTTT	NA	TRBV19	TRBD1	TRBJ2-3
CASSLGTDWTTYNEQFF	TGTGCCAGCAGCTTAGGAACGGACTGGACCACCTACAATGAGCAGTTCTTC	once	TRBV11-2	NA	TRBJ2-1
CASSVHVLAGGTDTQYF	TGTGCCAGCAGTGTTCACGTACTAGCGGGAGGGACAGATACGCAGTATTTT	NA	TRBV25-1	TRBD2	TRBJ2-3
CASSLVVAGVPGELFF	TGTGCCAGCAGCTTAGTTGTAGCGGGAGTGCCCGGGGAGCTGTTTTTT	NA	TRBV7-6	TRBD2	TRBJ2-2
CASSVGTQETQYF	TGTGCCAGCAGCGTAGGGACCCAAGAGACCCAGTACTTC	NA	TRBV9	NA	TRBJ2-5
CASSRRTDTQYF	TGTGCCAGCAGCCGGCGAACAGATACGCAGTATTTT	NA	TRBV7-2	NA	TRBJ2-3
CASSLGGYGTSGTGELFF	TGTGCCAGCAGCTTAGGCGGTTACGGGACTAGCGGCACCGGGGAGCTGTTTTTT	NA	TRBV11-3	TRBD2	TRBJ2-2
CASRRPPSYGYTFDYTF	NA	once	TRBV28	NA	TRBJ1-2
CAWSVSDGNQPQHF	TGTGCCTGGAGTGTATCGGATGGCAATCAGCCCCAGCATTTT	NA	TRBV30	NA	TRBJ1-5
CASSLVGITGANVLTF	TGTGCCAGCAGTTTAGTAGGCATAACTGGGGCCAACGTCCTGACTTTC	NA	TRBV28	NA	TRBJ2-6
CASSPLRGQDYGYTF	TGTGCCAGCAGCCCTCTCCGGGGGCAGGACTATGGCTACACCTTC	NA	TRBV7-8	NA	TRBJ1-2
CASSYGTGTLGFF	TGTGCCAGCAGTTATGGGACCGGGACCTTGGGGTTCTTC	NA	TRBV28	NA	TRBJ2-1
CSASRASEAFF	TGCAGTGCTAGTAGGGCCTCCGAAGCTTTCTTT	once	TRBV20-1	NA	TRBJ1-1
CASSYSSGTGGPEAFF	TGTGCCAGCAGTTACTCCTCCGGGACAGGGGGCCCTGAAGCTTTCTTT	once	TRBV6-5	TRBD1	TRBJ1-1
CASGGQETQYF	TGTGCCAGCGGGGGACAAGAGACCCAGTACTTC	NA	TRBV2	NA	TRBJ2-5
CASSPQTRTEAFF	TGTGCCAGTAGTCCGCAGACACGGACTGAAGCTTTCTTT	once	TRBV19	NA	TRBJ1-1
CASSTYRGQETQYF	TGTGCCAGCAGCACGTACAGGGGGCAGGAGACCCAGTACTTC	NA	TRBV21-1	NA	TRBJ2-5
CASIKGADMSFYGYTF	TGTGCCAGCATCAAAGGCGCCGACATGTCATTCTATGGCTACACCTTC	NA	TRBV2	NA	TRBJ1-2
CASSIWDRPDYGYTF	TGTGCCAGTAGTATTTGGGACAGGCCGGACTATGGCTACACCTTC	NA	TRBV19	TRBD1	TRBJ1-2
CASSLNEQFF	TGTGCCAGCAGTTTGAATGAGCAGTTCTTC	NA	TRBV28	NA	TRBJ2-1
CSIWVRAPLGYGYTF	TGCAGCATCTGGGTGAGGGCGCCCCTTGGCTATGGCTACACCTTC	NA	TRBV29-1	NA	TRBJ1-2
CASSLPNSGYEQYF	TGTGCCAGCAGCTTGCCGAATTCAGGGTACGAGCAGTACTTC	NA	TRBV5-4	NA	TRBJ2-7
CASSYGDPYEQYF	TGTGCCAGCAGTTATGGGGATCCTTACGAGCAGTACTTC	few	TRBV6-5	NA	TRBJ2-7
CASSLGTRGPGANVLTF	TGTGCCAGCAGCCTAGGAACCAGGGGCCCTGGGGCCAACGTCCTGACTTTC	NA	TRBV7-3	NA	TRBJ2-6
CASSSDGNYGYTF	TGTGCCAGCAGTTCCGACGGAAACTATGGCTACACCTTC	once	TRBV27	NA	TRBJ1-2
CASSFWRTGANYGYTF	TGTGCCAGCAGTTTTTGGCGGACAGGGGCTAACTATGGCTACACCTTC	NA	TRBV27	TRBD1	TRBJ1-2
CASSPGDRGWYEQFF	TGTGCCAGCAGTCCAGGGGACAGGGGGTGGTATGAGCAGTTCTTC	once	TRBV27	TRBD1	TRBJ2-1
CASLLGTGGDTQYF	TGCGCCAGCCTTCTCGGGACGGGAGGAGATACGCAGTATTTT	NA	TRBV5-1	TRBD2	TRBJ2-3
CASSLYRVGNTEAFF	TGCGCCAGCAGCTTATACAGGGTGGGGAACACTGAAGCTTTCTTT	NA	TRBV5-1	NA	TRBJ1-1
CASSRDVTYEQYF	TGTGCCAGCTCCCGGGACGTAACCTACGAGCAGTACTTC	NA	TRBV18	NA	TRBJ2-7
CASSAPRTGGIMNTEAFF	TGTGCCAGCAGCGCCCCCCGGACAGGGGGAATTATGAACACTGAAGCTTTCTTT	NA	TRBV9	TRBD1	TRBJ1-1
CASSVGTSRYNEQFF	TGTGCCAGCAGCGTGGGGACTAGCAGGTACAATGAGCAGTTCTTC	NA	TRBV9	TRBD2	TRBJ2-1
CASSRGSGQQFF	TGTGCCAGCAGCCGCGGATCAGGCCAGCAGTTCTTC	NA	TRBV7-2	NA	TRBJ2-1
CASRAGDPHGELFF	TGTGCCAGCAGGGCGGGAGACCCGCACGGGGAGCTGTTTTTT	few	TRBV7-2	TRBD2	TRBJ2-2
CASSEPGQGRYEQYF	TGCGCCAGCAGTGAGCCGGGACAGGGGCGATACGAGCAGTACTTC	NA	TRBV10-2	TRBD1	TRBJ2-7
CASSPGMTNEKLFF	TGTGCCAGCAGCCCTGGGATGACTAATGAAAAACTGTTTTTT	few	TRBV6-5	NA	TRBJ1-4
CASSENGNQPQHF	TGCGCCAGCAGTGAGAATGGCAATCAGCCCCAGCATTTT	NA	TRBV10-1	NA	TRBJ1-5
CASSGRTRGEAFF	TGTGCCAGCAGCGGCCGGACCCGGGGTGAAGCTTTCTTT	NA	TRBV7-2	NA	TRBJ1-1
CASSQLPGEPLSYEQYF	TGCGCCAGCAGCCAACTCCCCGGGGAGCCACTGTCCTACGAGCAGTACTTC	NA	TRBV4-1	NA	TRBJ2-7
CASSKEGSGANVLTF	TGCGCCAGCAGTAAGGAGGGGTCTGGGGCCAACGTCCTGACTTTC	NA	TRBV5-1	NA	TRBJ2-6
CASSEERTTIYF	TGTGCCAGCAGTGAAGAACGGACGACCATATATTTT	NA	TRBV6-1	NA	TRBJ1-3
CASSIVEGETQYF	TGTGCCAGTAGTATAGTTGAGGGGGAGACCCAGTACTTC	NA	TRBV19	NA	TRBJ2-5
CASSQPQTVEFMNTEAFF	TGCGCCAGCAGTCAACCTCAGACAGTAGAATTTATGAACACTGAAGCTTTCTTT	many	TRBV23-1	NA	TRBJ1-1
CASSSGTGGRNTEAFF	TGTGCCAGCAGTTCCGGGACAGGGGGTAGGAACACTGAAGCTTTCTTT	NA	TRBV28	TRBD1	TRBJ1-1
CASSDRRGTVYQPQHF	TGTGCCAGCAGTGATCGAAGGGGGACAGTCTATCAGCCCCAGCATTTT	NA	TRBV6-1	TRBD1	TRBJ1-5
CASSQGGRGRADTQYF	TGCGCCAGCAGCCAAGGTGGGAGGGGGCGAGCAGATACGCAGTATTTT	NA	TRBV4-1	NA	TRBJ2-3
CASSSQGRYEQYF	TGTGCCAGCAGTTCCCAAGGACGATACGAGCAGTACTTC	once	TRBV28	NA	TRBJ2-7
CASTLDSLHYEQYF	TGCGCCAGCACCTTAGACAGCCTCCACTACGAGCAGTACTTC	NA	TRBV5-1	NA	TRBJ2-7